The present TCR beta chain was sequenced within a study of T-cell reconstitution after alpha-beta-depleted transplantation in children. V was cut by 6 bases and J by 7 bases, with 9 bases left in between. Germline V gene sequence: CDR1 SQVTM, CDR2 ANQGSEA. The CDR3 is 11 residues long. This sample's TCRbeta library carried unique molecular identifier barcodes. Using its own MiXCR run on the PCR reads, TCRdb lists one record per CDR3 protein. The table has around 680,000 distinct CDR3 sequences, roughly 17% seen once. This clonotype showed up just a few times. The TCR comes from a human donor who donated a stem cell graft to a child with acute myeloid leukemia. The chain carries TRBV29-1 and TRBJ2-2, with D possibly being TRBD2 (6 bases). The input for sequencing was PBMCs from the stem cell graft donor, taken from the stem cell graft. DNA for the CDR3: TGCAGCGTCCGGCGGGGCGGGGAGCTGTTTTTT. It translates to CSVRRGGELFF.